This TCR beta chain was obtained from a study of vaccination and CD4 T cells after COVID-19. The V gene's germline CDR1 is SGHVS and CDR2 FQNEAQ. CDR3 length: 15 amino acids. J lost 7 bases, V lost 1 base, and 4 bases had no gene match. Concerning this clonotype: The antigen is not known.

Treatment: approximately 9-day PBMC culture with coronavirus spike peptide pools or control peptides (ViraFEST assay). The assay that was used to sequence DNA from cultured CD4+ T cells was the Oncomine TCR Beta short-read assay. Each CDR3 protein is one row after TCRdb ran MiXCR on the PCR reads. The sample lists roughly 12,000 distinct CDR3 sequences, 76% occurring once. This sequence originates from a human donor who had recovered from COVID-19. V gene TRBV7-8 combines with J gene TRBJ1-6; 7 bases line up with TRBD1. Sequenced: CD4+ T cells from blood, cultured in vitro. This chain's CDR3 is CASSLGQGGNSPLHF. DNA for the CDR3: TGTGCCAGCAGCTTAGGTCAGGGGGGAAATTCACCCCTCCACTTT.